The 13 T cell receptor beta chains listed next were all sequenced from one sample in a study of cytomegalovirus exposure and HLA in healthy donors (dated by TCRdb to 2017 to 2019). Library preparation was by the immunoSEQ multiplex PCR assay. A mixture of 60 forward primers for TCR Vbeta segments and 13 reverse primers for TCR Jbeta segments was used in the multiplex PCR. This is the immuneACCESS table as TCRdb keeps it, with only in-frame sequences that have V and J called. A part of the clones is gone; compared with another copy, unresolved V genes explain less than half, and the rest is unexplained. The sample yields around 60,000 clones; around 75% were counted once. The ten largest clonotypes hold roughly 51% of the sample. Input material: PBMCs. The receptors come from a man aged 45-65 years in good health and CMV-seropositive.

This clone turned up a few times. The chain employs TRBV6-6 and TRBJ1-2; D is undetermined. The germline V gene has CDR1 MNHNY and CDR2 SVGAGI (reference sequence). CDR3 length equals 14 residues. Trimming took 4 bases from V and 8 from J, leaving 17 bases between them. CDR3 region: CASSSTGGELGYTF. Written as DNA, the CDR3 is TGTGCCAGCAGTTCGACGGGAGGTGAGCTCGGCTACACCTTC.

The genes are TRBV5-4 and TRBJ1-2, with D uncertain. Trimming shortened V by 4 bases and J by 4 bases, and 17 bases separated the two germline ends. The length of the CDR3 is 15 residues. The germline V gene encodes CDR1 SGHNT and CDR2 YYREEE (reference sequence). The CDR3 loop reads CASSPRGDKTYGYTF. The CDR3 DNA sequence: TGTGCCAGCAGCCCTCGCGGGGATAAGACCTATGGCTACACCTTC.

V is TRBV9 and J is TRBJ2-7; TRBD1 matches 11 bases. With 3 bases clipped from V and 5 bases from J, the junction kept 1 base outside the gene matches. Germline loops: CDR1 SGDLS, CDR2 YYNGEE. The CDR3 spans 13 residues. The chain's CDR3 is CASSGTGGHEQYF. The CDR3 DNA follows: TGTGCCAGCAGCGGGACAGGGGGCCACGAGCAGTACTTC.

The CDR3 is CASSLDRASNQPQHF. The CDR3 coding sequence is TGTGCCAGCAGCTTGGACAGAGCTAGCAATCAGCCCCAGCATTTT. This chain uses TRBV5-4 with TRBJ1-5; D is ambiguous. Deletions cut 0 bases from V and 0 bases from J, with 7 bases between. CDR3 length: 15 amino acids. Germline V gives CDR1 SGHNT, CDR2 YYREEE (reference sequence).

V and J are TRBV19 and TRBJ1-3; 7 positions match TRBD1. The ends lost 3 bases at V and 2 bases at J; junction bases unmatched: 7. CDR1 is LNHDA and CDR2 is SQIVND in the germline V gene (reference sequence). The CDR3 covers 16 residues. CDR3 loop: CASSIGDRATGNTIYF. The CDR3 bases are TGTGCCAGTAGTATCGGAGACAGGGCAACTGGAAACACCATATATTTT.

V gene TRBV28 combines with J gene TRBJ1-2, with a tentative D call TRBD1 (6 bases). This CDR3 region has 14 residues. The V gene lost 8 bases and the J gene lost 8 bases, with 21 bases spanning the gap. Looked up from germline, CDR1 is MDHEN and CDR2 is SYDVKM. DNA for the CDR3: TGTGCCAGCTACAGGTTCGGGGGGCCTTACGGCTACACCTTC. Its protein product is CASYRFGGPYGYTF.

The chain recombines TRBV10-1 with TRBJ2-7; possibly TRBD2 for D (6 bases). CDR3 size: 14 residues. Germline values: CDR1 WNHNN, CDR2 SYGVQD (reference sequence). The germline V and J ends were trimmed by 6 bases and 1 base, with 13 bases remaining between them. In nucleotides, the CDR3 is TGCGCCAGCAGACCCCGGGACTCGTCCTACGAGCAGTACTTC. As protein: CASRPRDSSYEQYF.

The rearrangement joins TRBV19 to TRBJ1-2; D is perhaps TRBD1 (6 bases). Germline V gene data show CDR1 as LNHDA and CDR2 as SQIVND (reference sequence). The CDR3 covers 18 residues. V shed 3 bases and J shed 4 bases, with 24 bases lying between them. CDR3 nucleotide sequence: TGTGCCAGTAGTATGGAACTATTAGGACAGCTTGAGGCCTATGGCTACACCTTC. Amino acid sequence: CASSMELLGQLEAYGYTF. Based on the CDR3 plus reference TRBV19 and TRBJ1-2, the full variable domain is DGGITQSPKYLFRKEGQNVTLSCEQNLNHDAMYWYRQDPGQGLRLIYYSQIVNDFQKGDIAEGYSVSREKKESFPLTVTSAQKNPTAFYLCASSMELLGQLEAYGYTFGSGTRLTVV.

The chain combines TRBV19 with TRBJ2-7, with 13 bases aligning to TRBD2. After removal of 5 bases from V and 0 bases from J, the junction contained 13 bases not matched to a gene. Germline assignment: CDR1 LNHDA and CDR2 SQIVND (reference sequence). This CDR3 is 19 amino acids long. Here the CDR3 reads CASSATLAGGDLFSYEQYF. DNA for the CDR3: TGTGCCAGTAGTGCAACACTAGCGGGAGGGGACCTTTTCTCCTACGAGCAGTACTTC.

The chain has TRBV10-2 and TRBJ2-3, with a tentative D call TRBD1 (5 bases). The germline V gene has CDR1 WSHSY and CDR2 SAAADI. CDR3 length: 12 residues. V lost 9 bases and J 1 base, leaving 8 bases between the germline ends. The CDR3 DNA reads TGCGCCAGTGCACAGGGCACAGATACGCAGTATTTT. Encoded protein: CASAQGTDTQYF.

This clone turned up a few times. The same CDR3 also results from other DNA sequences found in this sample. CDR3 protein: CASSLGQGYTEAFF. The CDR3, as DNA: TGTGCCAGCAGCTTAGGGCAGGGGTACACTGAAGCTTTCTTT. The genes are TRBV13 and TRBJ1-1; D may be TRBD1 (6 bases). Between the trimmed V and J ends, which lost 0 bases and 3 bases, there was a span of 8 bases. The CDR3 has 14 residues. Germline V gives CDR1 PRHDT, CDR2 FYEKMQ (reference sequence).

The chain recombines TRBV21-1 with TRBJ2-7; the table's D call of TRBD2 was not tested on the DNA. TRBV21-1 is annotated as a pseudogene. The CDR3 covers 15 residues. The CDR3, as DNA: TGTGCCAGCAGTCCCCGATCCCGGTCCCACTACGAGCAGTACTTC. It is translated as CASSPRSRSHYEQYF.

The chain has TRBV7-9 and TRBJ2-3; D is unclear. Trimming took 8 bases from V and 4 from J, leaving 16 bases between them. CDR3 size: 14 residues. Germline assignment: CDR1 SEHNR and CDR2 FQNEAQ (reference sequence). CDR3 coding DNA: TGTGCCAGCTCGTTAGGCGGCGCGGCAGATACGCAGTATTTT. This gives the protein CASSLGGAADTQYF.